These T cell receptor beta chains were read from a single sample in a study of tumor-infiltrating lymphocytes in primary liver carcinoma. A single record per CDR3 protein comes from TCRdb applying MiXCR to the multiplex PCR reads. The table has approximately 110,000 distinct CDR3 sequences, 55% to 75% seen once. The sequencing sample was made of liver tumor tissue from sampling region 1. These receptors were obtained from a woman aged 60-75 years with primary liver carcinoma and hepatitis B virus infection. Each CDR3 is given with its conserved first and last residue. Fields, in order: D gene, clone size, J gene, V gene, CDR3 protein, CDR3 DNA. A D gene is named only where the DNA matches it firmly. Size is stated for part of the rows, as once, few or many counts, or as a class when the clone is expanded.

TRBD2,many,TRBJ2-7,TRBV29-1,CSVDSGRTSEQYF,TGCAGCGTTGATAGCGGGAGGACTAGCGAGCAGTACTTC
TRBD1,once,TRBJ2-7,TRBV29-1,CSAKKGDSYTHEQYF,TGCAGCGCCAAGAAGGGGGACAGTTACACCCACGAGCAGTACTTC
-,-,TRBJ2-7,TRBV10-3,CAISESSGAQGLRYF,TGTGCCATCAGTGAGTCGAGCGGGGCACAGGGCCTACGGTACTTC
-,-,TRBJ2-6,TRBV11-1,CASELGLTSGASVLTF,TGTGCCAGCGAGCTGGGTCTAACGTCTGGGGCCAGCGTCCTGACTTTC
-,-,TRBJ2-1,TRBV4-1,CASSQELTRHNGQFF,TGCGCCAGTAGCCAAGAACTCACTCGTCACAATGGGCAGTTCTTC
-,-,TRBJ2-3,TRBV4-2,CASSQDPGEGTDTQYF,TGTGCCAGTAGCCAAGATCCGGGAGAGGGCACAGATACGCAGTATTTT
-,many,TRBJ1-1,TRBV12-3/TRBV12-4,CASSPQAATEAFF,TGTGCCAGCAGTCCACAGGCTGCAACTGAAGCTTTCTTT
-,-,TRBJ2-1,TRBV11-3,CASSSRGSRTVGNEQFF,TGTGCCAGTAGCTCCCGGGGGTCGCGGACCGTGGGCAATGAGCAGTTCTTC
-,-,TRBJ1-1,TRBV11-2,CASPHQHGHLRFWGYEAFF,TGTGCCAGCCCACATCAGCACGGACACCTTCGCTTTTGGGGCTATGAAGCTTTCTTT
-,-,TRBJ2-6,TRBV5-5,CANSSGLTSRANVLTF,TGTGCCAACAGCTCGGGACTTACCTCTCGGGCCAACGTCCTGACTTTC
-,-,TRBJ1-1,TRBV5-1,CANSLQNTEAFF,TGCGCCAACAGCTTACAGAACACTGAAGCTTTCTTT
-,few,TRBJ1-2,TRBV20-1,CSADTDPYGYTF,TGCAGTGCAGACACAGACCCCTATGGCTACACCTTC
-,-,TRBJ2-5,TRBV11-2,CANSLGPASGQETQYF,TGTGCCAACAGCTTAGGACCGGCTAGCGGACAGGAGACCCAGTACTTC
TRBD1,-,TRBJ2-1,TRBV5-1,CANRFDRGGLYNEQFF,TGCGCCAACAGGTTCGACAGGGGTGGCCTCTACAATGAGCAGTTCTTC
-,-,TRBJ1-1,TRBV29-1,CSVEYDMKTEAFF,TGCAGCGTTGAATACGACATGAAGACTGAAGCTTTCTTT
TRBD2,few,TRBJ2-3,TRBV11-2,CASSLHREADTQYF,TGTGCCAGCAGCCTCCACCGGGAGGCGGATACGCAGTATTTT
-,-,TRBJ2-6,TRBV28,CSSSVGPSSGANVLTF,TGTTCCAGCAGTGTTGGCCCAAGCTCTGGGGCCAACGTCCTGACTTTC
TRBD2,few,TRBJ2-1,TRBV7-2,CASSPKTSGRRGEQFF,TGTGCCAGCAGCCCTAAGACTAGCGGGAGAAGGGGTGAGCAGTTCTTC
-,-,TRBJ2-7,TRBV11-2,CTSSYGGMTSGSEHYF,TGTACCAGCAGCTACGGCGGGATGACCTCGGGAAGCGAGCACTACTTC
-,many,TRBJ1-1,TRBV12-3/TRBV12-4,CASSEGKGAFF,TGTGCCAGCAGCGAGGGGAAGGGTGCTTTCTTT
-,-,TRBJ2-3,TRBV11-2,CASNSDRGDKQYF,TGTGCCAGCAACTCAGATCGAGGAGATAAGCAGTATTTT
TRBD2,-,TRBJ2-5,TRBV12-3/TRBV12-4,CANSSTSGRAGETQNF,TGTGCCAACAGTTCCACTAGCGGGAGGGCCGGGGAGACCCAGAACTTC
-,few,TRBJ2-1,TRBV7-9,CASSSRLGEQFF,TGTGCCAGCAGCTCCCGCCTGGGGGAGCAGTTCTTC
-,-,TRBJ1-5,TRBV5-1,CTSSGKVRGVNQPQHF,TGCACCAGCAGCGGAAAAGTTAGGGGGGTTAATCAGCCCCAGCATTTT
-,-,TRBJ2-7,TRBV25-1,CASSDRSTQDRDTYYEQYF,TGTGCCAGCAGTGACCGTTCGACCCAGGACCGGGACACCTACTACGAGCAGTACTTC
-,-,TRBJ2-2,TRBV7-9,CASSQSRATGELFF,TGTGCCAGCAGCCAGAGCAGAGCCACCGGGGAGCTGTTTTTT
-,-,TRBJ2-1,TRBV20-1,CSAEGRVRNEQFF,TGCAGCGCGGAGGGTCGCGTTAGGAATGAGCAGTTCTTC
-,-,TRBJ1-2,TRBV11-2,CASSLSPLVSYGYAF,TGTGCCAGCAGCTTAAGCCCCCTGGTTAGCTATGGCTATGCCTTC
TRBD1,few,TRBJ2-5,TRBV5-1,CASSDGQGPETQYF,TGCGCCAGCAGCGATGGACAGGGACCCGAGACCCAGTACTTC
TRBD2,once,TRBJ2-1,TRBV12-3/TRBV12-4,CAISPTRSGTSGNNEQFF,TGTGCGATCAGTCCGACCCGATCCGGGACTAGCGGCAACAATGAGCAGTTCTTC
-,few,TRBJ2-7,TRBV5-1,CASSLDQGGNYEQYF,TGCGCCAGCAGCTTGGATCAGGGGGGGAACTACGAGCAGTACTTC
-,many,TRBJ1-5,TRBV6-5,CASSLQGNQPQHF,TGTGCCAGCAGCCTACAGGGTAATCAGCCCCAGCATTTT
TRBD2,-,TRBJ2-1,TRBV7-3,CASSLLTSGSHEQFF,TGTGCCAGCAGCTTATTGACTAGCGGGAGCCATGAGCAGTTCTTC
-,few,TRBJ1-4,TRBV11-2,CASSLEVGDEKLFF,TGTGCCAGCAGCTTAGAGGTTGGGGACGAAAAACTGTTTTTT
TRBD1,-,TRBJ2-7,TRBV11-2,CASSLTGTGLGQYF,TGTGCCAGCAGTCTGACCGGGACAGGCTTGGGGCAGTACTTC
-,-,TRBJ2-1,TRBV7-9,CASNLGSGGFNGQFF,TGTGCCAGCAACTTAGGCTCGGGGGGCTTCAATGGGCAGTTCTTC
-,-,TRBJ2-2,TRBV28,CASTYTNTGELLF,TGTGCCAGCACGTACACGAACACCGGGGAGCTGTTATTT
-,-,TRBJ1-2,TRBV6-5,CASCYSQGSNYGYRF,TGTGCCAGCTGTTACTCGCAGGGGTCTAACTATGGCTACAGATTC
TRBD1,few,TRBJ2-7,TRBV4-2,CASSRAGQGAYEQYF,TGTGCCAGCAGCCGGGCCGGACAGGGGGCGTACGAGCAGTACTTC
TRBD2,-,TRBJ2-5,TRBV10-2,CASSESLRTSGRETQYF,TGCGCCAGCAGTGAGTCTCTCCGGACTAGCGGGAGAGAGACCCAGTACTTC
TRBD1,-,TRBJ1-5,TRBV12-3/TRBV12-4,CASSTQGAGQPQHF,TGTGCCAGCAGTACTCAGGGGGCAGGGCAGCCCCAGCATTTT
-,-,TRBJ1-2,TRBV5-4,CDSSLERDYGYTF,TGTGACAGCAGCTTGGAACGGGACTATGGCTACACCTTC